The 14 T cell receptor beta chains below come from one sample, sequenced in a study of T cell therapy after organ transplantation. What these receptors recognize is not known. The protocol was immunoSEQ multiplex PCR, while the TCRdb copy is restricted to in-frame clones and leaves out a portion. Found here are some 47,000 clones, about 94% of them singletons; the top ten hold roughly 3%. The input for sequencing was CD8+ T cells from blood, taken before autologous CMV-specific T cell therapy. These receptors all stem from a human patient who had received a solid organ transplant and had CMV disease.

The J gene is TRBJ1-2, the V gene TRBV5-6; D is perhaps TRBD1 (6 bases). The CDR3 runs 17 residues. V was shortened by 3 bases and J by 7 bases, with 25 bases between the two germline ends. Germline CDR1 and CDR2: SGHDT and YYEEEE. For the CDR3, the DNA is TGTGCCAGCAGCTCCGGAAAGTTACAGGGATTTGTCTTTGGCTACACCTTC. Translation gives CASSSGKLQGFVFGYTF.

J is TRBJ2-3 and V is TRBV13, with D uncertain. With 0 bases removed from V and 1 base from J, the gap between germline ends came to 8 bases. There are 15 residues in the CDR3. Germline CDR1 and CDR2: PRHDT and FYEKMQ (reference sequence). As DNA, the CDR3 is TGTGCCAGCAGCTTAGGTGAAGATGGCACAGATACGCAGTATTTT. Amino acids: CASSLGEDGTDTQYF.

The genes are TRBV2 and TRBJ2-7; 7 positions match TRBD1. CDR1 is SNHLY, CDR2 FYNNEI, per germline. With V trimmed by 6 bases and J by 1 base, 6 bases remained unmatched. The CDR3 consists of 14 residues. CDR3 amino acids: CASSSGTDSYEQYF. The CDR3 nucleotides read TGTGCCAGCAGCAGTGGGACAGATTCCTACGAGCAGTACTTC.

This chain joins TRBV11-1 and TRBJ1-1; D unclear. The ends were cut back, 0 bases at V and 0 bases at J, with 11 bases in the middle. The CDR3 runs 16 residues. Germline V gene lookup returns CDR1 SGHAT and CDR2 FQDESV (reference sequence). CDR3 coding DNA: TGTGCCAGCAGCTTAGCAGGGTCGGGGTTGAACACTGAAGCTTTCTTT. Amino acid sequence: CASSLAGSGLNTEAFF.

This clone was counted once. The CDR3 DNA follows: TGTGCCAGTAGTATTCCTAGCACAGATACGCAGTATTTT. This gives the protein CASSIPSTDTQYF. The chain couples TRBV19 to TRBJ2-3; D uncertain. Deletions cut 3 bases from V and 0 bases from J, with 4 bases between. The V gene's germline CDR1 is LNHDA and CDR2 SQIVND (reference sequence). The CDR3 runs 13 residues.

V gene TRBV6-5 combines with J gene TRBJ2-1, with D maybe TRBD1 (5 bases). The CDR3 totals 12 residues. The germline CDR1 and CDR2 sequences are MNHEY and SVGAGI. The ends were cut back, 9 bases at V and 7 bases at J, with 13 bases in the middle. The CDR3 DNA is TGTGCCAGTAGGGGTATAAGTAATGAGCAGTTCTTC. It codes for CASRGISNEQFF.

The rearrangement uses TRBV6-5 and TRBJ2-5; either TRBD1 or TRBD2 may supply D (5 bases each). The CDR3 is 15 amino acids. Germline assignment: CDR1 MNHEY and CDR2 SVGAGI. The V end lost 0 bases, the J end lost 5 bases, and 13 bases lay between the germline ends. The CDR3 DNA reads TGTGCCAGCAGTTACTCGGAGGCAGGGCCCGAGACCCAGTACTTC. This codes for CASSYSEAGPETQYF.

This chain links TRBV7-3 with TRBJ2-3; a weak D match, TRBD2 (6 bases). The CDR3 loop spans 15 amino acids. V was trimmed by 2 bases and J by 4 bases, leaving 13 bases between them. Germline CDR1 is SGHTA and CDR2 is FQGTGA. CDR3 DNA: TGTGCCAGCAGCTTAGAACGGCTAGCGCCAGATACGCAGTATTTT. Translation gives CASSLERLAPDTQYF.

This chain uses TRBV5-6 with TRBJ2-3; no firm D call. Between the trimmed V and J ends, which lost 1 base and 1 base, there was a span of 13 bases. Looked up from germline, CDR1 is SGHDT and CDR2 is YYEEEE. This CDR3 is 16 amino acids long. The CDR3 DNA is TGTGCCAGCAGCTTGTGGGCGAACGCTCGCACAGATACGCAGTATTTT. Residues: CASSLWANARTDTQYF.

This chain joins TRBV27 and TRBJ1-1; possibly TRBD1 for D (6 bases). The CDR3 has 13 residues. Germline lookup yields CDR1 MNHEY and CDR2 SMNVEV (reference sequence). Trimming pared 8 bases from V and 4 bases from J, leaving 14 bases between. CDR3 nucleotides: TGTGCCAGCGCTTACAGGGCGATCACTGAAGCTTTCTTT. It codes for CASAYRAITEAFF.

J is TRBJ1-5 and V is TRBV27; D may be TRBD1 (5 bases). This CDR3 comprises 15 residues. V was shortened by 5 bases and J by 5 bases, with 16 bases between the two germline ends. Germline CDR1 and CDR2: MNHEY and SMNVEV (reference sequence). The CDR3 loop reads CASSPGTYGDQPQHF. As DNA, the CDR3 is TGTGCCAGCAGTCCCGGGACCTACGGGGATCAGCCCCAGCATTTT.

The chain combines TRBV5-1 with TRBJ1-2; D is possibly TRBD1 (6 bases). The CDR3 is 13 residues long. Trimming stripped 2 bases from V and 8 bases from J, with 13 bases between. Germline assignment: CDR1 SGHRS and CDR2 YFSETQ. The CDR3 is CASSLRGGDGYTF. The CDR3 DNA sequence: TGCGCCAGCAGCTTAAGAGGGGGTGACGGCTACACCTTC. The full variable domain, in which reference TRBV5-1 and TRBJ1-2 provide the parts outside the CDR3, is KAGVTQTPRYLIKTRGQQVTLSCSPISGHRSVSWYQQTPGQGLQFLFEYFSETQRNKGNFPGRFSGRQFSNSRSEMNVSTLELGDSALYLCASSLRGGDGYTFGSGTRLTVV.

The V and J genes are TRBV5-6 and TRBJ2-3; TRBD2 agrees at 7 bases. Germline V gene lookup returns CDR1 SGHDT and CDR2 YYEEEE. V was pared by 7 bases and J by 0 bases, with 5 bases of the junction left unmatched. The CDR3 runs to 14 residues. Here the CDR3 reads CASLGGLSTDTQYF. The CDR3 nucleotides read TGTGCCAGCTTGGGAGGGTTAAGCACAGATACGCAGTATTTT.

In DNA, the CDR3 is TGTGCCAGCACCCGTGGGGGGAACACCGGGGAGCTGTTTTTT. Translating gives CASTRGGNTGELFF. The V call is TRBV27, the J call TRBJ2-2; possibly TRBD1 or TRBD2 for D (5 bases each). Trimming cost V 7 bases and J 1 base, with 10 bases left between them. This CDR3 has 14 residues. Germline V lookup: CDR1 MNHEY, CDR2 SMNVEV (reference sequence).